Shown below are 3 T cell receptor beta chains from a single sample sequenced in a study of blood T cell repertoires in COVID-19. Profiling relied on immunoSEQ multiplex PCR, and the TCRdb table lists in-frame clones only, not all of them. The table has more than 100,000 clones, about 80% seen once; the top ten hold 2% to 2.5%. Sequencing was done on a sample of PBMCs or T cells enriched from blood (not recorded which). Every receptor here comes from a man in his forties with acute COVID-19.

This clone showed up just a few times. For the CDR3, the DNA is TGTGCCAGCAGTGAAGGTGTAGCCGGGTTCGGAAACACCATATATTTT. Protein sequence: CASSEGVAGFGNTIYF. The rearrangement joins TRBV25-1 to TRBJ1-3, with D uncertain. The length of the CDR3 is 16 residues. Germline V CDR1 and CDR2: MGHDK, SYGVNS. Deletions cut 2 bases from V and 4 bases from J, with 15 bases between.

The chain links TRBV10-3 to TRBJ2-5, with D maybe TRBD1 (6 bases). Germline loops: CDR1 ENHRY, CDR2 SYGVKD. The ends were cut back, 2 bases at V and 5 bases at J, with 9 bases in the middle. The CDR3 has 13 residues. The DNA of the CDR3 is TGTGCCATCAGTGAGAACAGGGTGGAGACCCAGTACTTC. It specifies CAISENRVETQYF.

The chain joins TRBV11-3 to TRBJ2-2, with 9 bases lining up with TRBD1. The V gene's germline CDR1 is SGHNT and CDR2 YENEEA. This CDR3 is built from 15 residues. The V and J ends lost 1 base and 7 bases, in that order; junction bases with no gene match: 4. The CDR3 loop is CASSLGTGANGELFF. As DNA, the CDR3 is TGTGCCAGCAGCTTAGGGACAGGGGCTAACGGGGAGCTGTTTTTT.